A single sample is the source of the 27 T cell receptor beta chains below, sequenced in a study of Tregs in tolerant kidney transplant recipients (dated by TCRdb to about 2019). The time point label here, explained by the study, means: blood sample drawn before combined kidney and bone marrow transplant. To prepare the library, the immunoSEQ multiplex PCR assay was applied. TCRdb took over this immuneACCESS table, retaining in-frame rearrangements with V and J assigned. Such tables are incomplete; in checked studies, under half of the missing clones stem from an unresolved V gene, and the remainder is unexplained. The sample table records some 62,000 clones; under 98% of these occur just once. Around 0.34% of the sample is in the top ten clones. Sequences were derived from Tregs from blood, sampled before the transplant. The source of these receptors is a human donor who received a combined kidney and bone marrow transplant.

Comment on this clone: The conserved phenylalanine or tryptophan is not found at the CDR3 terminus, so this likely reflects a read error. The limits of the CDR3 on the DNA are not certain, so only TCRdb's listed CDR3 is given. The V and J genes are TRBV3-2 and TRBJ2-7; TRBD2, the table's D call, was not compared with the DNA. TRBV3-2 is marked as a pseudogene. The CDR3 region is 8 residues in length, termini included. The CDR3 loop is CASSHTGG.

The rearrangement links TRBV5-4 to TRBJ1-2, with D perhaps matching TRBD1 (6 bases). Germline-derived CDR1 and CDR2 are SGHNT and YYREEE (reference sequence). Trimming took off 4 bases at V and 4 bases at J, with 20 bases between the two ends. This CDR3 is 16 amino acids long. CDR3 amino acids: CASSRNSAGGSYGYTF. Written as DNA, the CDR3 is TGTGCCAGCAGCCGGAACAGTGCGGGGGGCTCCTATGGCTACACCTTC. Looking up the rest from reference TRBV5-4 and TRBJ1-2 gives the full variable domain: ETGVTQSPTHLIKTRGQQVTLRCSSQSGHNTVSWYQQALGQGPQFIFQYYREEENGRGNFPPRFSGLQFPNYSSELNVNALELDDSALYLCASSRNSAGGSYGYTFGSGTRLTVV.

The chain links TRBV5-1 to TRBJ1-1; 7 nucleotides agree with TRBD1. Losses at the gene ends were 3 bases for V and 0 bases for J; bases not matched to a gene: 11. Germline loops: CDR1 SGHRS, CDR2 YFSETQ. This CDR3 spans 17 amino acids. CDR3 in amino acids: CASSSRQGRRMNTEAFF. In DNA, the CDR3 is TGCGCCAGCAGCTCCAGACAGGGAAGGAGGATGAACACTGAAGCTTTCTTT.

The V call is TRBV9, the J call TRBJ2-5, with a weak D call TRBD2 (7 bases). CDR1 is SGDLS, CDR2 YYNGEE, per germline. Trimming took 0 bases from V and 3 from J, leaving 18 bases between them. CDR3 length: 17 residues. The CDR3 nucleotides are TGTGCCAGCAGCGTAGGGTTAAGGAGAGGGGGGGAAGAGACCCAGTACTTC. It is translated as CASSVGLRRGGEETQYF.

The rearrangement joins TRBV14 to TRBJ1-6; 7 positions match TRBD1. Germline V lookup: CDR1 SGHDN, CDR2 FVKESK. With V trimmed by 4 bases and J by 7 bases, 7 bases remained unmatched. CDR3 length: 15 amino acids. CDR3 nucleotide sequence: TGTGCCAGCAGCCCAGAGGACAGGTCCAATTCACCCCTCCACTTT. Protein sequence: CASSPEDRSNSPLHF.

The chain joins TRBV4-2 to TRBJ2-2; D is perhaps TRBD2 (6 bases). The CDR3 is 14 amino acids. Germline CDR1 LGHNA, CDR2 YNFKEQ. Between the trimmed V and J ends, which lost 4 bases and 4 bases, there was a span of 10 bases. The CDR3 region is CASSLSGLTGELFF. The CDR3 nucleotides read TGTGCCAGCAGCCTCAGCGGGCTCACCGGGGAGCTGTTTTTT.

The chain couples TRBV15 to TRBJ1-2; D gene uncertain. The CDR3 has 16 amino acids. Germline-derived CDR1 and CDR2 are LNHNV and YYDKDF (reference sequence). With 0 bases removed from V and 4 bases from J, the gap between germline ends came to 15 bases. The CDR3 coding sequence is TGTGCCACCAGCAGAGATATACAGAACAATTTCTATGGCTACACCTTC. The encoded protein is CATSRDIQNNFYGYTF.

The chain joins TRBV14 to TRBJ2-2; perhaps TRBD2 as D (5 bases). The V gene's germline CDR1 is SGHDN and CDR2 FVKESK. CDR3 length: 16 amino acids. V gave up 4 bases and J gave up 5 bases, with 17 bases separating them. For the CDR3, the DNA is TGTGCCAGCAGCCCCTTTTGGGCGGGCGGGACCGGGGAGCTGTTTTTT. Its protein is CASSPFWAGGTGELFF. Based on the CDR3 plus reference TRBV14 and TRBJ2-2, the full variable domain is EAGVTQFPSHSVIEKGQTVTLRCDPISGHDNLYWYRRVMGKEIKFLLHFVKESKQDESGMPNNRFLAERTGGTYSTLKVQPAELEDSGVYFCASSPFWAGGTGELFFGEGSRLTVL.

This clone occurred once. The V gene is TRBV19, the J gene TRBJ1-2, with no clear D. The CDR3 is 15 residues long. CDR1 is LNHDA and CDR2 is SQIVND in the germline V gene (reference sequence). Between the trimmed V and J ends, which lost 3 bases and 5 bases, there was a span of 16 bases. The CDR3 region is CASSIGAMEGYGYTF. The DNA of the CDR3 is TGTGCCAGTAGTATTGGTGCCATGGAGGGTTATGGCTACACCTTC. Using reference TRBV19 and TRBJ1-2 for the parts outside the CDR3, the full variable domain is DGGITQSPKYLFRKEGQNVTLSCEQNLNHDAMYWYRQDPGQGLRLIYYSQIVNDFQKGDIAEGYSVSREKKESFPLTVTSAQKNPTAFYLCASSIGAMEGYGYTFGSGTRLTVV.

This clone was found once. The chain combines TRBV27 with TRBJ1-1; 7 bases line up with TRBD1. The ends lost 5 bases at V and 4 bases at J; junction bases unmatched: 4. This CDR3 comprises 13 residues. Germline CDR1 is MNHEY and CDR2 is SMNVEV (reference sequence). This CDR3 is CASSTRQGTEAFF. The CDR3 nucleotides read TGTGCCAGCAGTACGAGACAGGGCACTGAAGCTTTCTTT.

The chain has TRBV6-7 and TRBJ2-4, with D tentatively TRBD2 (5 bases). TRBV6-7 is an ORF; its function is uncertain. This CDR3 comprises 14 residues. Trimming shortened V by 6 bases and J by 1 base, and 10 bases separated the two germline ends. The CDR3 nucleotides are TGTGCCAGCAGCTTAAGAGGGGCCAAAAACATTCAGTACTTC. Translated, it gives CASSLRGAKNIQYF.

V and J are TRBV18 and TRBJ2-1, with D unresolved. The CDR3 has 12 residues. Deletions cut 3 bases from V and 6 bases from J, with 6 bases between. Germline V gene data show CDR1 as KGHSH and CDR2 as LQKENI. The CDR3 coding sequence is TGTGCCAGCTCACCCCTAATCAATGAGCAGTTCTTC. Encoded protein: CASSPLINEQFF.

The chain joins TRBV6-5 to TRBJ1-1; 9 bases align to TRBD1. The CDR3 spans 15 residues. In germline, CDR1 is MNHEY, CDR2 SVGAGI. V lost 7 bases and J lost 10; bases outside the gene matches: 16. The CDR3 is CASMIRPGQGIIAFF. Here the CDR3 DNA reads TGTGCCAGCATGATTCGTCCGGGACAGGGTATCATAGCTTTCTTT.

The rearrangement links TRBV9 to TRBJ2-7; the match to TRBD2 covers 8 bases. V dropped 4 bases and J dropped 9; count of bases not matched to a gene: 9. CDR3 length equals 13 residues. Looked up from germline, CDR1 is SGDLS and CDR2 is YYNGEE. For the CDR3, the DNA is TGTGCCAGCAGCCCGGGACTAGTGGTCGCGCAGTACTTC. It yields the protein CASSPGLVVAQYF.

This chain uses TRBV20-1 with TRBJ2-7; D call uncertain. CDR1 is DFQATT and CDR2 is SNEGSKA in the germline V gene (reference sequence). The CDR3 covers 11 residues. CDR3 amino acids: CSARPTHEQYF. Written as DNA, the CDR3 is TGCAGCGCTCGTCCCACTCACGAGCAGTACTTC.

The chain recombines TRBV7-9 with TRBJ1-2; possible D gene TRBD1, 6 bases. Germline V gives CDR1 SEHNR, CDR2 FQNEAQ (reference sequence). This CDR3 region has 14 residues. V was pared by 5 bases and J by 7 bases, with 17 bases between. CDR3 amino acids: CASSPSYGGVGYTF. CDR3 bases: TGTGCCAGCAGCCCCTCTTATGGGGGCGTTGGCTACACCTTC.

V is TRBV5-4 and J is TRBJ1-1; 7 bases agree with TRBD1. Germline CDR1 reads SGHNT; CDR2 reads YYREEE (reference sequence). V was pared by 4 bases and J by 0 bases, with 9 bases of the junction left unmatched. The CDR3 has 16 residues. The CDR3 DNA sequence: TGTGCCAGCAGCAGACCGGGACAGAGCATGAACACTGAAGCTTTCTTT. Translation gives CASSRPGQSMNTEAFF.

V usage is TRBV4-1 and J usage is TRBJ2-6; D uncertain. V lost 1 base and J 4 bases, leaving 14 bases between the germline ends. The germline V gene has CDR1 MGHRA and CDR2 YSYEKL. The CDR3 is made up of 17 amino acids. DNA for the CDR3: TGCGCCAGCAGCCAAGTAGTCACGGGTGCCGGGGCCAACGTCCTGACTTTC. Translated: CASSQVVTGAGANVLTF.

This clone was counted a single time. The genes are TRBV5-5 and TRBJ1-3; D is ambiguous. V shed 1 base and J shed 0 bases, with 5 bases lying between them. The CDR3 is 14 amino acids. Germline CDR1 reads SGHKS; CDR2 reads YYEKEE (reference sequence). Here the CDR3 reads CASSLYSSGNTIYF. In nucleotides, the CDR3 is TGTGCCAGCAGCTTGTACAGCTCTGGAAACACCATATATTTT.

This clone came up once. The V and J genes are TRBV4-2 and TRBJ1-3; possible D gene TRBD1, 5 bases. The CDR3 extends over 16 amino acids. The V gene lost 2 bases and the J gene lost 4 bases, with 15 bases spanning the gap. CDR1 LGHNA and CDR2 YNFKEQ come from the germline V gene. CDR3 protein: CASSQSGGGFGNTIYF. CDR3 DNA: TGTGCCAGCAGCCAATCCGGGGGGGGGTTCGGAAACACCATATATTTT.

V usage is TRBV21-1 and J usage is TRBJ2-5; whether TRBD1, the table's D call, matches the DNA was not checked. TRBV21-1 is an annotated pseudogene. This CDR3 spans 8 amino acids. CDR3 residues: CASGQEYF. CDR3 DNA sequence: TGTGCCAGCGGGCAGGAGTACTTC.

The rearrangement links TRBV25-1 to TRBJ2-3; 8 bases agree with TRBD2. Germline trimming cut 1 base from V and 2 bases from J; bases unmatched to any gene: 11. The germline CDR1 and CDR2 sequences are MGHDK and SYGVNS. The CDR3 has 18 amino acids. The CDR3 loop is CASSEWGELAENTDTQYF. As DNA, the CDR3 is TGTGCCAGCAGTGAATGGGGGGAACTAGCGGAGAACACAGATACGCAGTATTTT.

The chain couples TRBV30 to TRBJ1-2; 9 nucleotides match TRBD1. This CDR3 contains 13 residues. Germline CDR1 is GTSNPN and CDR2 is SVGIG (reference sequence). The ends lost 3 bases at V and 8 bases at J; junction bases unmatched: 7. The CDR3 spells CAWSPGQGRGYTF. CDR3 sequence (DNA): TGTGCCTGGAGCCCCGGACAGGGGAGAGGCTACACCTTC.

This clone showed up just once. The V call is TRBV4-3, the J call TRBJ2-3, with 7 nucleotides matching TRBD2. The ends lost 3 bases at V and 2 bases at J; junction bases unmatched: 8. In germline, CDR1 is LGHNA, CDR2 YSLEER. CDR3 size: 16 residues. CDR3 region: CASSHEAGTFTDTQYF. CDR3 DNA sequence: TGCGCCAGCAGCCACGAAGCGGGGACCTTCACAGATACGCAGTATTTT.

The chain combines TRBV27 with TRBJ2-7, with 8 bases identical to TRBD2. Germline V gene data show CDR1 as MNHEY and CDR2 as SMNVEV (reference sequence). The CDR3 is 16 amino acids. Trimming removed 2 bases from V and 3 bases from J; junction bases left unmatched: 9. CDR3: CASSLRSSGLHYEQYF. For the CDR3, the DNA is TGTGCCAGCAGTTTACGATCTAGCGGGCTTCACTACGAGCAGTACTTC.

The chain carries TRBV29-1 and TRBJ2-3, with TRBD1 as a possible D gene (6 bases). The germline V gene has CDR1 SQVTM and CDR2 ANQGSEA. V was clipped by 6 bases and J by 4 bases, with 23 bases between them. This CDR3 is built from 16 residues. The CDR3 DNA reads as TGCAGCGTGGCGGGCAACCACGGTACAGGGTCAGATACGCAGTATTTT. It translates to CSVAGNHGTGSDTQYF.

The CDR3 loop reads CAWRRSGTGYEQYF. In nucleotides, the CDR3 is TGTGCCTGGAGACGATCTGGAACAGGCTACGAGCAGTACTTC. The rearrangement uses TRBV30 and TRBJ2-7; D might be TRBD1 (5 bases). V gave up 3 bases and J gave up 3 bases, with 15 bases separating them. The CDR3 extends over 14 amino acids. Germline V gene sequence: CDR1 GTSNPN, CDR2 SVGIG (reference sequence).